This T cell receptor (beta chain) was profiled in a study of T cell changes during pregnancy in multiple sclerosis. Germline V lookup: CDR1 LNHDA, CDR2 SQIVND (reference sequence). Germline trimming cut 4 bases from V and 2 bases from J; bases unmatched to any gene: 3. The CDR3 loop spans 14 amino acids. TCRdb's copy holds only in-frame clones and misses some; the assay was immunoSEQ multiplex PCR. Of 90,000 to 130,000 clones listed, around nine tenths are singletons. This sequence originates from a female donor with multiple sclerosis, enrolled in a pregnancy study. Source: peripheral blood, taken in the third trimester of pregnancy. The rearrangement links TRBV19 to TRBJ2-7; 9 positions agree with TRBD1. The CDR3 reads CASSKGQGTYEQYF. DNA of the CDR3: TGTGCCAGTAGTAAAGGACAGGGGACCTACGAGCAGTACTTC.